These T cell receptor beta chains were read from a single sample in a study of control samples from healthy donors and cancer patients. The protocol was immunoSEQ multiplex PCR, while the TCRdb copy is restricted to in-frame clones and leaves out a portion. The sample holds 100,000 to 150,000 clones, around 93% seen once. The sequenced sample consisted of blood. All receptors derive from a man between 18 and 29 years old in good health. CDR3s include the opening cysteine and the closing phenylalanine or tryptophan. A D gene is named only where the DNA matches it firmly. Size is stated for part of the rows, as once, few or many counts, or as a class when the clone is expanded.

clone size | J gene | D gene | V gene | CDR3 protein | CDR3 DNA
. | TRBJ1-1 | . | TRBV11-1 | CASSFNGETEAFF | TGTGCCAGCAGCTTCAATGGGGAGACCGAAGCTTTCTTT
. | TRBJ2-5 | . | TRBV6-1 | CASSEAIGVQETQYF | TGTGCCAGCAGTGAAGCTATCGGGGTTCAAGAGACCCAGTACTTC
. | TRBJ1-6 | . | TRBV19 | CASSIGALLPLHF | TGTGCCAGTAGTATCGGGGCCCTCCTCCCCCTCCACTTT
. | TRBJ1-1 | . | TRBV9 | CASSAAQEGPMNTEAFF | TGTGCCAGCAGCGCCGCTCAGGAGGGACCAATGAACACTGAAGCTTTCTTT
. | TRBJ1-2 | . | TRBV5-6 | CASSLSGTYGYTF | TGTGCCAGCAGCTTATCTGGGACTTATGGCTACACCTTC
. | TRBJ2-7 | . | TRBV29-1 | CSVEAFYEQYF | TGCAGCGTTGAGGCATTCTACGAGCAGTACTTC
. | TRBJ2-1 | TRBD2 | TRBV6-4 | CASSDGGGADEQFF | TGTGCCAGCAGTGACGGCGGGGGGGCCGATGAGCAGTTCTTC
. | TRBJ2-5 | TRBD2 | TRBV5-1 | CASRRAGGQETQYF | TGCGCCAGCAGGCGAGCGGGGGGGCAAGAGACCCAGTACTTC
. | TRBJ1-3 | . | TRBV5-6 | CASSYSSGNTIYF | TGTGCCAGCAGCTACAGCTCTGGAAACACCATATATTTT
few | TRBJ2-7 | . | TRBV6-2/TRBV6-3 | CASSYSIERYYEQYF | TGTGCCAGCAGTTACTCGATCGAGCGTTATTACGAGCAGTACTTC
. | TRBJ2-7 | . | TRBV7-3 | CASSLIGDGDEQYF | TGTGCCAGCAGCTTAATCGGGGACGGAGACGAGCAGTACTTC
. | TRBJ1-2 | . | TRBV12-3/TRBV12-4 | CASTIQGDGYTF | TGTGCCAGCACCATACAGGGTGATGGCTACACCTTC
. | TRBJ2-3 | TRBD2 | TRBV27 | CASSLSGLAGHRTLTDTQYF | TGTGCCAGCAGTTTATCGGGACTAGCGGGCCACAGAACCCTCACAGATACGCAGTATTTT
. | TRBJ1-3 | . | TRBV5-1 | CASSLMTGGFSGNTIYF | TGCGCCAGCAGCTTGATGACAGGCGGATTCTCTGGAAACACCATATATTTT
. | TRBJ2-6 | . | TRBV5-6 | CASSLTRGSGANVLTF | TGTGCCAGCAGCTTGACCAGGGGCTCTGGGGCCAACGTCCTGACTTTC
. | TRBJ1-1 | . | TRBV6-5 | CASSYSTGNTEAFF | TGTGCCAGCAGTTACTCGACAGGGAACACTGAAGCTTTCTTT
. | TRBJ1-5 | . | TRBV10-2 | CASSESTGRQPQHF | TGCGCCAGCAGTGAGTCGACCGGGAGACAGCCCCAGCATTTT
. | TRBJ1-5 | TRBD1 | TRBV10-3 | CAIRDRDGEPQHF | TGTGCCATCAGGGACAGGGACGGGGAGCCCCAGCATTTT